The clone carrying this T cell receptor beta chain was counted ten times or more. Its antigen is as yet unknown. This CDR3 spans 17 amino acids. Trimming removed 4 bases from V and 4 bases from J, with 23 bases in between. CDR1 is SGHRS, CDR2 YFSETQ, per germline. With 10-nucleotide random UMIs, 5'RACE was used to make the cDNA. TCRdb reanalysed the 5' RACE reads using MiXCR and keeps one entry per CDR3 protein. Seen here are some 46,000 distinct CDR3 sequences, 3.5% to 5% observed once, and the top ten hold approximately 5.4%. This sample is part of a study of neurological immune-mediated disorders. General observations from the study: None of the CDR3 amino acid sequences of expanded clones recurred across subjects, suggesting private repertoires in all groups. Association of the multiple sclerosis repertoire cluster with clinical or MRI features was not observed for any feature.

This TCR was sampled from a woman aged 60 to 75 with multiple sclerosis. The chain combines TRBV5-1 with TRBJ1-2; D not certain. Sequencing was carried out using PBMCs. CDR3 nucleotides: TGCGCCAGCAGCCCTGGTGCGGGAGCCTCTTCTTCCTATGGCTACACCTTC. Translation: CASSPGAGASSSYGYTF.